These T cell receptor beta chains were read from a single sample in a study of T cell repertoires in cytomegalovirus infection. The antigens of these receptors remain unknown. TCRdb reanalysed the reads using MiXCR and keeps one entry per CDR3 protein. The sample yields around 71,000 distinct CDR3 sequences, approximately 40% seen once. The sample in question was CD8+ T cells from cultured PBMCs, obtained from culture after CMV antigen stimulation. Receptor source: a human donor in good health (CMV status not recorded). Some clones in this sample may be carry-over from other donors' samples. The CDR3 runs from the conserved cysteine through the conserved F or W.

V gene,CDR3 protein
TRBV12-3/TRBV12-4,CASSPRVSGNTIYF
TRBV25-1,CASAKGKNEQFF
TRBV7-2,CASSLEAGGYYNEQFF
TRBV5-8,CASSPIRQGIHEQYF
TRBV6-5,CASTYSGGTNEKLFF
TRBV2,CASSFGPELDGYTF
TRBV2,CASIRGGPGYTF
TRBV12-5,CASGLVQEGTGKPQPQHF
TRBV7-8,CASSLPGQVNTEAFF
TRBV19,CASSIGQGGNQPQHF
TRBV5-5,CASSLDTGSVQPQHF
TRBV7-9,CASSSQQGARTF
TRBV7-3,CASSLNVGQGAVRPPLHF
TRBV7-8,CASSLSAYNEQFF
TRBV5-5,CASSLGVSTSYEQYF
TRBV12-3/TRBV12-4,CASSFSVQGAPAETQYF
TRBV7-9,CASSSGLLEKLFF
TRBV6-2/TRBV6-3,CASSYSNENEAFF
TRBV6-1,CASSEWALSSYEQYF
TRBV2,CASSEAPTSGLSGANVLTF